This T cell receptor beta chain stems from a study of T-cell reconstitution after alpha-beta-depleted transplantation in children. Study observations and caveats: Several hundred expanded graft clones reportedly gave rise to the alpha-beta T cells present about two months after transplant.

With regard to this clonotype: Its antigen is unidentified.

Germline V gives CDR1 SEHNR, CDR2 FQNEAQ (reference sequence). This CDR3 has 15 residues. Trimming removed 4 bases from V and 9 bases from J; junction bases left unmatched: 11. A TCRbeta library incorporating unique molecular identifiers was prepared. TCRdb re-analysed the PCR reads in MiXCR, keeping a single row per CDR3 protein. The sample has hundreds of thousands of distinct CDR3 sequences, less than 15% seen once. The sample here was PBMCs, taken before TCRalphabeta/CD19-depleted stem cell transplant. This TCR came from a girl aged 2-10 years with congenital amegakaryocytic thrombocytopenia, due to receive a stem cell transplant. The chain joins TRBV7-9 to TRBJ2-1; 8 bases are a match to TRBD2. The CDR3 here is CASSYKPGGQGEQFF. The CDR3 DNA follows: TGTGCCAGCAGCTACAAACCGGGAGGGCAAGGTGAGCAGTTCTTC.